The clone carrying this T cell receptor beta chain was counted at least ten times. Antigen specificity is unknown. A second 7 to 11 cycle PCR used barcoded and J-beta primers. TCRdb redid the calling of the 5' RACE reads with MiXCR, one entry per CDR3 protein. Of roughly 1,800,000 distinct CDR3 sequences in the sample, about 50% were seen once. The CDR3 runs to 15 residues. Germline V gene lookup returns CDR1 SGHTA and CDR2 FQGNSA. Trimming took off 1 base at V and 4 bases at J, with 13 bases between the two ends. This sample was taken from a study of blood T cells in healthy people across ages. Whole-study findings and limits: A greater number of naive CD4+ cells and higher diversity distinguished long-lived donors from aged donors. With unsorted PBMCs, a conclusive comparison of naive versus antigen-experienced cells was not possible. Considered underestimates were the diversity estimates obtained from one million T cells.

This chain links TRBV7-2 with TRBJ2-5, with D possibly called TRBD1 or TRBD2 (5 bases each). The sequence was obtained from a woman in her thirties or forties in good health. The source material was blood. For the CDR3, the DNA is TGTGCCAGCAGCTTAGTGGGGGAATTAGGAGAGACCCAGTACTTC. It codes for CASSLVGELGETQYF.